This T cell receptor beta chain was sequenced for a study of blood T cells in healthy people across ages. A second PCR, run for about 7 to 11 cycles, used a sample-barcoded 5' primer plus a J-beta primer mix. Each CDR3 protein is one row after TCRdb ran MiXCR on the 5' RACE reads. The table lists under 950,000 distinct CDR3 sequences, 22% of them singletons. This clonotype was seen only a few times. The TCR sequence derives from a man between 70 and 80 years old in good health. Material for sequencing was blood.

The DNA for the CDR3 is TGCAGTGCTAGGGCTAGCTCAGATACGCAGTATTTT. Its translation is CSARASSDTQYF. The chain recombines TRBV20-1 with TRBJ2-3; possibly TRBD2 for D (5 bases). The CDR3 loop spans 12 amino acids. Germline V gene lookup returns CDR1 DFQATT and CDR2 SNEGSKA (reference sequence). Between the trimmed V and J ends, which lost 3 bases and 4 bases, there was a span of 8 bases.